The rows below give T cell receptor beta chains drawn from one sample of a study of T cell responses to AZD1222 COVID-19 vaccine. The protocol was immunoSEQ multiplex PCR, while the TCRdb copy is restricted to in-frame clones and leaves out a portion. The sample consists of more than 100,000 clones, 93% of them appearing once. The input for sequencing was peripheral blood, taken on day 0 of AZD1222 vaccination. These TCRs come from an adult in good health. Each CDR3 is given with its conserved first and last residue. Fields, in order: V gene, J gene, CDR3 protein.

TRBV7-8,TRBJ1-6,CASSLVGGGSGNSPLHF
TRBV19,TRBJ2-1,CATGTAGNEQFF
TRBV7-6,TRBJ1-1,CASSRGTGGNTEAFF
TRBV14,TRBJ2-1,CASSQMISGRTSYNEQFF
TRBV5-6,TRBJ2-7,CASSPIAGRSYEQYF
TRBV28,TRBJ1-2,CASSQGDHYYGYTF
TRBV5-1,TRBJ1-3,CASSFTGESSGNTIYF
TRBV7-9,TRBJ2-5,CASSTAGAGETQYF
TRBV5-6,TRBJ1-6,CASSWTGLRGNSPLHF
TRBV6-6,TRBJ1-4,CASSAGLGHNEKLFF
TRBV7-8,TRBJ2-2,CASSLETMSLELFF
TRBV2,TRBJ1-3,CASSPRLPLYF
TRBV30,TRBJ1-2,CAWNPLNYGYTF
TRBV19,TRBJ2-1,CASSLPGQGNEQFF
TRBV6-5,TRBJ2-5,CATLGHQETQYF
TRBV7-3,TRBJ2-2,CASSLTGNTGELFF
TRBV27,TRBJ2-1,CASSTQTVDNEQFF
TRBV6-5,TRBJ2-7,CASSYGAYREQYF
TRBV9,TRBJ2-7,CASSGPGVVEQYF
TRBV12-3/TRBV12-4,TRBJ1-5,CASSGGDQAHF
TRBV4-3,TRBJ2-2,CASSQDSRLAGELFF
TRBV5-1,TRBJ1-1,CASSLAGGYTEAFF
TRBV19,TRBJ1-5,CASTKSGSSNQPQHF
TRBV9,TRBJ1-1,CASSVTSVQGYAEAFF
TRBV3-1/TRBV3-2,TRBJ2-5,CASSQDSKDWETQYF
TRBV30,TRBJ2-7,CAWRTAYEQYF
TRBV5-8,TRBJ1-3,CASREPGQGGNTIYF
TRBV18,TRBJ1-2,CASSPGQALYGYTF
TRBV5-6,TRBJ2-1,CASSRTDAGNEQFF
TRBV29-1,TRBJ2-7,CSVERGYEQYF
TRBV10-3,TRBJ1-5,CAIGTGNRQPQHF
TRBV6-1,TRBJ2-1,CASSEGLAGATEQFF
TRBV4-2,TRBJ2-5,CASSQPPLGPRETQYF
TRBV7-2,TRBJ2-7,CASSQSSGGRVYEQYF
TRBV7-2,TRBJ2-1,CASSKPTGYEQFF
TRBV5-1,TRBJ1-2,CASSSGGGVKAGYTF
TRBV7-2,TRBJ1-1,CASSYWSTEAFF
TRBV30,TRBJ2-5,CAWSAGLAGGTRRETQYF
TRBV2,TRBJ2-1,CGWGPTEGARGNEQFF
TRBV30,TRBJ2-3,CAWRGLAEDTQYF
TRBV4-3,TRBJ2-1,CASSQDSLAGGYEQFF
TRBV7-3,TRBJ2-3,CASSIYTDTQYF
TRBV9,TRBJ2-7,CASSVYSSSGEQYF
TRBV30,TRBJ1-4,CAWSVGTGEIGKLFF
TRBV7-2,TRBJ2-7,CASSLLPMGSYEQYF
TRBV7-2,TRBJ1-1,CASSRKQATEAFF
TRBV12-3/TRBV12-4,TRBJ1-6,CASRLQGAPLHF
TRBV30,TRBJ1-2,CAWSTRQGIDGYTF
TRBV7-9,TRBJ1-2,CASSSAGDNYGYTF
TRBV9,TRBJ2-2,CASSASSAGTPGRGAGELFF
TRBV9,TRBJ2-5,CASSHSSGTFQETQYF
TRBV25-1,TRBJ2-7,CASSDLGAGVVSEQYF
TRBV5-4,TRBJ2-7,CASKDTITYEQYF
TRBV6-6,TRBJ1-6,CASSSNSPLHF
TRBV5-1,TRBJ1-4,CASSLRGSNEKLFF